The entry below describes one TCR beta chain. The antigen is unknown. This entry is derived from a study of tumor and adjacent non-tumor tissue in lung cancer. Study conclusions and caveats: Tumor tissue had significantly higher TCR diversity than normal lung. In normal lung, the top 100 clones were significantly more dominant than in tumor.

Three rounds of nested PCR, following a modified ARM-PCR protocol, produced the TCRbeta library. TCRdb itself ran the multiplex PCR reads through MiXCR, one entry per CDR3 protein. The sample holds tens of thousands of distinct CDR3 sequences, approximately 68% seen once. The length of the CDR3 is 12 residues. V lost 2 bases and J 9 bases, leaving 8 bases between the germline ends. Germline CDR1 is SEHNR and CDR2 is FQNEAQ (reference sequence). This sample's RNA came from whole unsorted tissue. More than 3 cm separated this lung sample from the edge of the tumor. Donors were chemotherapy-naive, newly diagnosed lung cancer surgical patients in China, August–late 2014.

Sequencing input: distant non-tumor lung tissue. J is TRBJ2-1 and V is TRBV7-9; D call uncertain. This receptor was obtained from a woman aged 45-59 years with non-small cell lung cancer. The CDR3 DNA reads TGTGCCAGCAGCTTATTGGGTAGTGAGCAGTTCTTC. It codes for CASSLLGSEQFF.